The 20 T cell receptor beta chains listed next were all sequenced from one sample in a study of T cell responses to AZD1222 COVID-19 vaccine. TCRdb keeps only in-frame clones here, not all; method: immunoSEQ multiplex PCR. The data contain approximately 180,000 clones, about nine tenths of them singletons. The sequencing used peripheral blood, collected on day 0 of AZD1222 vaccination. The receptors shown here come from an adult in good health.

This chain links TRBV6-5 with TRBJ2-7, with D possibly being TRBD2 (6 bases). The V gene's germline CDR1 is MNHEY and CDR2 SVGAGI. The length of the CDR3 is 13 residues. The V end lost 6 bases, the J end lost 9 bases, and 18 bases lay between the germline ends. CDR3 sequence reads: CASREGTQLAQYF. Here the CDR3 DNA reads TGTGCCAGCAGGGAGGGGACTCAACTTGCGCAGTACTTC.

The gene calls are TRBV19 and TRBJ1-2; 8 positions match TRBD1. CDR1 is LNHDA, CDR2 SQIVND, per germline (reference sequence). This CDR3 comprises 12 residues. The V gene end was trimmed by 8 bases and the J gene end by 6 bases; junction bases not matched to a gene: 5. The CDR3 DNA reads TGTGCCAGTGGACAGGGTATACATGGCTACACCTTC. Encoded protein: CASGQGIHGYTF.

This clone was recorded once. CDR3 loop: CASSLTGQGIYEQYF. In DNA form, the CDR3 reads TGTGCCAGCAGCTTAACGGGACAGGGTATCTACGAGCAGTACTTC. The chain joins TRBV5-6 to TRBJ2-7; 9 bases line up with TRBD1. V gave up 2 bases and J gave up 3 bases; unmatched junction bases: 6. The V gene's germline CDR1 is SGHDT and CDR2 YYEEEE. CDR3 length equals 15 residues.

This chain uses TRBV6-5 with TRBJ2-2; no firm D call. Germline V gene data show CDR1 as MNHEY and CDR2 as SVGAGI. The CDR3 sequence is 13 residues long. V was pared by 6 bases and J by 4 bases, with 9 bases between. CDR3 loop: CASSWSGTGELFF. For the CDR3, the DNA is TGTGCCAGCAGCTGGTCGGGCACCGGGGAGCTGTTTTTT.

This chain uses TRBV6-5 with TRBJ1-2, with D unclear. The germline V and J ends were trimmed by 6 bases and 2 bases, with 13 bases remaining between them. The length of the CDR3 is 14 residues. Germline V gene sequence: CDR1 MNHEY, CDR2 SVGAGI. CDR3: CASSREDFNYGYTF. For the CDR3, the DNA is TGTGCCAGCAGCCGGGAAGATTTCAACTATGGCTACACCTTC.

The CDR3 sequence is CASSQDTRNSPYNEQFF. As DNA, the CDR3 is TGCGCCAGCAGCCAAGATACGCGGAATAGCCCCTACAATGAGCAGTTCTTC. This sequence joins TRBV4-3 and TRBJ2-1; unclear D gene. The CDR3 runs 17 residues. Germline assignment: CDR1 LGHNA and CDR2 YSLEER. The ends were cut back, 0 bases at V and 2 bases at J, with 14 bases in the middle.

This clone was detected once. The rearrangement uses TRBV13 and TRBJ2-1; 8 bases align to TRBD1. Per germline, CDR1 PRHDT and CDR2 FYEKMQ (reference sequence). Unmatched junction bases numbered 9, after V lost 0 bases and J lost 5 bases. This CDR3 comprises 17 residues. CDR3 amino acids: CASSLGPGQGAHNEQFF. The CDR3 DNA follows: TGTGCCAGCAGCTTAGGGCCCGGGCAGGGGGCCCACAATGAGCAGTTCTTC.

The gene calls are TRBV12-3 or TRBV12-4 and TRBJ1-6; the D gene is possibly TRBD1 (5 bases). V shed 6 bases and J shed 7 bases, with 10 bases lying between them. This CDR3 is 13 amino acids long. The CDR3 is CASRWGPNSPLHF. As DNA, the CDR3 is TGTGCCAGCAGGTGGGGACCGAATTCACCCCTCCACTTT.

The chain links TRBV15 to TRBJ2-7; tentative D call: TRBD1 (6 bases). The CDR3 has 14 residues. Germline-derived CDR1 and CDR2 are LNHNV and YYDKDF (reference sequence). V lost 0 bases and J lost 1, with 7 bases in between. The CDR3 protein is CATSREQGSYEQYF. The CDR3 nucleotides are TGTGCCACCAGCAGAGAACAGGGTTCCTACGAGCAGTACTTC.

The genes are TRBV30 and TRBJ1-2; TRBD1 matches 9 bases. Trimming removed 5 bases from V and 8 bases from J; junction bases left unmatched: 15. Germline V lookup: CDR1 GTSNPN, CDR2 SVGIG (reference sequence). The CDR3 loop spans 15 amino acids. In DNA form, the CDR3 reads TGTGCCTGGGTCCCCCGGGACAGGGAGATGTGGGGCTACACCTTC. Protein product: CAWVPRDREMWGYTF.

The rearrangement links TRBV9 to TRBJ1-2, with TRBD1 identical over 7 bases. Germline V gene lookup returns CDR1 SGDLS and CDR2 YYNGEE. CDR3 length: 15 amino acids. J lost 0 bases, V lost 3 bases, and 5 bases had no gene match. The CDR3 is CASSAGGNTNYGYTF. The CDR3 DNA sequence: TGTGCCAGCAGCGCAGGGGGAAATACTAACTATGGCTACACCTTC.

J is TRBJ1-1 and V is TRBV7-2; D not resolved. CDR3 length: 13 amino acids. Trimming cost V 1 base and J 8 bases, with 11 bases left between them. From germline, CDR1 is SGHTA and CDR2 FQGNSA. CDR3 residues: CASSLGRKREAFF. The CDR3 coding sequence is TGTGCCAGCAGCTTAGGGAGGAAGCGGGAAGCTTTCTTT.

The chain has TRBV6-5 and TRBJ2-1; perhaps TRBD2 as D (5 bases). The ends were cut back, 8 bases at V and 0 bases at J, with 11 bases in the middle. The CDR3 has 14 amino acids. Per the germline V gene, CDR1 is MNHEY and CDR2 is SVGAGI. As DNA, the CDR3 is TGTGCCAGCTCCACCGGGGTCTCCTACAATGAGCAGTTCTTC. Protein product: CASSTGVSYNEQFF.

The rearrangement joins TRBV4-2 to TRBJ1-2; D may be TRBD1 (6 bases). Trimming took off 3 bases at V and 4 bases at J, with 15 bases between the two ends. Per the germline V gene, CDR1 is LGHNA and CDR2 is YNFKEQ. This CDR3 comprises 15 residues. The DNA of the CDR3 is TGTGCCAGCAGCCATGAGGCAGGGGCCAGCTATGGCTACACCTTC. It translates to CASSHEAGASYGYTF.

The V gene is TRBV6-5, the J gene TRBJ1-1, with D possibly TRBD1 on 5 matching bases. There are 13 residues in the CDR3. Trimming shortened V by 8 bases and J by 3 bases, and 13 bases separated the two germline ends. CDR1 MNHEY and CDR2 SVGAGI come from the germline V gene. The DNA for the CDR3 is TGTGCCAGCCGGAGGGCGGGGGACACTGAAGCTTTCTTT. Translating gives CASRRAGDTEAFF.

J is TRBJ2-1 and V is TRBV11-2; D is unresolved. Germline V gene data show CDR1 as SGHAT and CDR2 as FQNNGV. This CDR3 is built from 15 residues. The V end was cut by 3 bases, the J end by 2 bases, with 11 bases between. The DNA for the CDR3 is TGTGCCAGCAGCTTGAACGGCGATCCCTACAATGAGCAGTTCTTC. It translates to CASSLNGDPYNEQFF.

The V call is TRBV20-1, the J call TRBJ2-7; D gene uncertain. V was clipped by 5 bases and J by 3 bases, with 5 bases between them. Looked up from germline, CDR1 is DFQATT and CDR2 is SNEGSKA (reference sequence). The CDR3 is made up of 10 amino acids. The CDR3 sequence is CSAVLYEQYF. DNA for the CDR3: TGCAGTGCTGTCCTCTACGAGCAGTACTTC.

This clone was observed a few times. The chain couples TRBV21-1 to TRBJ1-5. TRBV21-1 is tagged as a pseudogene. CDR3 length: 18 amino acids. The CDR3 bases are TGTGCCAGCAGCATCCCGGGAAGGGACCCACACGGCAATCAGCCCCAGCATTTT. Its translation: CASSIPGRDPHGNQPQHF.

The chain combines TRBV5-1 with TRBJ1-1, with 9 positions matching TRBD1. Germline CDR1 and CDR2: SGHRS and YFSETQ. Losses at the gene ends were 0 bases for V and 11 bases for J; bases not matched to a gene: 14. The CDR3 is 16 residues long. Here the CDR3 DNA reads TGCGCCAGCAGCTTGGGGCCCAAGGGGACAGGGCAGGCGGCTTTCTTT. Translation: CASSLGPKGTGQAAFF.

The table lists this clone with a few counts. This chain links TRBV18 with TRBJ2-4, with 8 bases aligning to TRBD1. There are 17 residues in the CDR3. V lost 4 bases to trimming and J lost 2 bases; unmatched junction nucleotides: 10. Germline assignment: CDR1 KGHSH and CDR2 LQKENI. The CDR3 DNA reads TGTGCCAGCTCACACCCGGGCGGACAGGGCTCCAAAAACATTCAGTACTTC. It yields the protein CASSHPGGQGSKNIQYF.